This TCR beta chain is drawn from a study of T cell responses to AZD1222 COVID-19 vaccine. Assay: immunoSEQ multiplex PCR; the TCRdb copy retains only in-frame clones and omits some. This sample has about 90,000 clones; 88% occur once, and the top ten carry about 5.8%. Trimming removed 3 bases at V and 5 bases at J, with 7 bases between. The V gene's germline CDR1 is DFQATT and CDR2 SNEGSKA (reference sequence). The CDR3 sequence is 11 residues long. The sample here was peripheral blood, taken on day 0 of AZD1222 vaccination. This chain links TRBV20-1 with TRBJ1-2; no firm D call. The sequence came from an adult in good health. The DNA of the CDR3 is TGCAGTGCTAGCCCAGATTATGGCTACACCTTC. This encodes CSASPDYGYTF.